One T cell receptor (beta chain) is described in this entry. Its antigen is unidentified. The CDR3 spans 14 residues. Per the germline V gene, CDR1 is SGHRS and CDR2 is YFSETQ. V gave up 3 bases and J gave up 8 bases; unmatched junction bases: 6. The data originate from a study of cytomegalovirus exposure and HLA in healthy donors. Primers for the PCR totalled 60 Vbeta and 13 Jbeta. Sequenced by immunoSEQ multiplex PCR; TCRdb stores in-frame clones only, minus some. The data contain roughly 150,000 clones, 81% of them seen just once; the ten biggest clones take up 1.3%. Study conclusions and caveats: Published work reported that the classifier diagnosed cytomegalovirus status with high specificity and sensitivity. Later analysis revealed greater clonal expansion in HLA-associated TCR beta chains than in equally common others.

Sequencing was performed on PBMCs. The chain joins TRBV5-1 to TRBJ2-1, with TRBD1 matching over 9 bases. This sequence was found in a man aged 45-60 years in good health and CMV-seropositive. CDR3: CASSYRDRVHEQFF. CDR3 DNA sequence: TGCGCCAGCAGCTACCGGGACAGGGTGCATGAGCAGTTCTTC.